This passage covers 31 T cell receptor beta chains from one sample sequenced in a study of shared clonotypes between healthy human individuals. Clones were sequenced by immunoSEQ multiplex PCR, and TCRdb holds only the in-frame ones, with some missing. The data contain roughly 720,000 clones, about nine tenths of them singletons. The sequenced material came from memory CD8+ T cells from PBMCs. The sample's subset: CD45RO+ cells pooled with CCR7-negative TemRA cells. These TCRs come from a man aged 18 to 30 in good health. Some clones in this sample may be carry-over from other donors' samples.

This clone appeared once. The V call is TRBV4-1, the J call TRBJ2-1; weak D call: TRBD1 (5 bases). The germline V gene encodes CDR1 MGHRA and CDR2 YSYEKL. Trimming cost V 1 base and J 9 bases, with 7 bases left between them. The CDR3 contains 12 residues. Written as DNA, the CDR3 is TGCGCCAGCAGCCAAGGGGGCGGTGAGCAGTTCTTC. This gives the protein CASSQGGGEQFF.

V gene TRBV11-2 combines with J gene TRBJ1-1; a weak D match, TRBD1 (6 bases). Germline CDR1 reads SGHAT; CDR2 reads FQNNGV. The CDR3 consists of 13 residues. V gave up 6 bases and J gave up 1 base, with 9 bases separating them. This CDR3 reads CASRLDRNTEAFF. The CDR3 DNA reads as TGTGCCAGCAGACTGGACAGGAACACTGAAGCTTTCTTT.

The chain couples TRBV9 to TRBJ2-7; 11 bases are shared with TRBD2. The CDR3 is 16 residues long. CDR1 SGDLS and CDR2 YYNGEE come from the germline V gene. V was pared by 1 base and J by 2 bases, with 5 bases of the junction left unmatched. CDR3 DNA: TGTGCCAGCAGCGTACTAGCGGGAGGTGGGCCCTACGAGCAGTACTTC. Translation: CASSVLAGGGPYEQYF.

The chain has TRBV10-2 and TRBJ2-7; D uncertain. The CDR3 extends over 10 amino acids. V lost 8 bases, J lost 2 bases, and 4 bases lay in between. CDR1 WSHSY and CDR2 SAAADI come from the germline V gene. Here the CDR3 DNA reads TGCGCCAGCGGGACCTACGAGCAGTACTTC. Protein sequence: CASGTYEQYF.

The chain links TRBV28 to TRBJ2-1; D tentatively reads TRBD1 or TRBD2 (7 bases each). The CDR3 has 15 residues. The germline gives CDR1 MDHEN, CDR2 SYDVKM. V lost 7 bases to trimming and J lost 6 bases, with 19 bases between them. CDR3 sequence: CASIKGGGRFNEQFF. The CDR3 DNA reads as TGTGCCAGCATAAAGGGAGGGGGCCGGTTCAATGAGCAGTTCTTC.

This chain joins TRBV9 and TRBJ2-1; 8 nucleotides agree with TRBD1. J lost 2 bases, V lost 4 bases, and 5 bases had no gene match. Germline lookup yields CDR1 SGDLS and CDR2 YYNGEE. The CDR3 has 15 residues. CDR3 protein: CASSSTGEAYNEQFF. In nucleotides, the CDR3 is TGTGCCAGCAGCTCGACAGGGGAAGCCTACAATGAGCAGTTCTTC. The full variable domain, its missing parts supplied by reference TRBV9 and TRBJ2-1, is DSGVTQTPKHLITATGQRVTLRCSPRSGDLSVYWYQQSLDQGLQFLIQYYNGEERAKGNILERFSAQQFPDLHSELNLSSLELGDSALYFCASSSTGEAYNEQFFGPGTRLTVL.

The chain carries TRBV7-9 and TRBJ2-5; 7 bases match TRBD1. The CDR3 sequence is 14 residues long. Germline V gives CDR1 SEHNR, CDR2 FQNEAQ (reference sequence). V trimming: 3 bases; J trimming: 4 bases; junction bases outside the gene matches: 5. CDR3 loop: CASSFIGGPETQYF. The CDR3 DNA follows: TGTGCCAGCAGCTTTATAGGGGGCCCAGAGACCCAGTACTTC.

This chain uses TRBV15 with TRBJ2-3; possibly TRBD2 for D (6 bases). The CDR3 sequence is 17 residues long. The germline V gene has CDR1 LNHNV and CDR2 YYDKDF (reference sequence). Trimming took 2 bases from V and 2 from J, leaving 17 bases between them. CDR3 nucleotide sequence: TGTGCCACCAGCAGATCCAGACGGGCGGGACCCACAGATACGCAGTATTTT. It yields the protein CATSRSRRAGPTDTQYF.

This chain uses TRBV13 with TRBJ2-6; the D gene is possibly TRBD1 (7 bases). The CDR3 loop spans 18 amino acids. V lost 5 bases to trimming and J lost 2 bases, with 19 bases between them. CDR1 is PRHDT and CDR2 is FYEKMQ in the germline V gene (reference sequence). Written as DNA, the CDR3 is TGTGCCAGCAGCCCAGGGGGACTGGGAGGACCTGGGGCCAACGTCCTGACTTTC. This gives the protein CASSPGGLGGPGANVLTF.

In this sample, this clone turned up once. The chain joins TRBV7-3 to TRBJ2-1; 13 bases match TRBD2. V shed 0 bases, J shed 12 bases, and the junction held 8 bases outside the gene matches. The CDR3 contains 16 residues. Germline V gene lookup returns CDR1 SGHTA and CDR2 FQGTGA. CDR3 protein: CASSLTPGLAGSVQFF. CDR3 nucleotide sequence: TGTGCCAGCAGCTTAACCCCGGGACTAGCGGGAAGTGTGCAGTTCTTC.

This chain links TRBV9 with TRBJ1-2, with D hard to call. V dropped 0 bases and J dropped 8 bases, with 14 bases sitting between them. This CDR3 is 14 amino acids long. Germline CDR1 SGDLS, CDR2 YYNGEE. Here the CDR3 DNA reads TGTGCCAGCAGCGTAGCCGGGGATGGTCGCGGCTACACCTTC. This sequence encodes CASSVAGDGRGYTF.

The DNA for the CDR3 is TGCAGCGTGGCTAGCGGGACCTACGAGCAGTACTTC. Protein sequence: CSVASGTYEQYF. V usage is TRBV29-1 and J usage is TRBJ2-7; TRBD2 agrees at 9 bases. Germline V gene sequence: CDR1 SQVTM, CDR2 ANQGSEA. There are 12 residues in the CDR3. The junction had 2 bases not matched to a gene; V was cut back by 6 bases and J by 2 bases.

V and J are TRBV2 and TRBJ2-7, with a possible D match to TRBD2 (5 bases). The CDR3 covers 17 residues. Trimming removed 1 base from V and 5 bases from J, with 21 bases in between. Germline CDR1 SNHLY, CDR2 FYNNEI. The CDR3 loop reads CASSEVGLRVESNEQYF. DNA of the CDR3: TGTGCCAGCAGTGAAGTAGGTCTGAGGGTCGAGTCCAACGAGCAGTACTTC.

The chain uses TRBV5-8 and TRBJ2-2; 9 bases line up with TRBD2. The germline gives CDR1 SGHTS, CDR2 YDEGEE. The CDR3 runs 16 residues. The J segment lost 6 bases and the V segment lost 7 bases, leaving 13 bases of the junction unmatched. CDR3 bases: TGTGCCAGCCGATTCCGAGCGGGAGGAGTACCCGGGGAGCTGTTTTTT. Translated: CASRFRAGGVPGELFF. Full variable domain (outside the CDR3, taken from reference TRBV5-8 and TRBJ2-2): EAGVTQSPTHLIKTRGQQATLRCSPISGHTSVYWYQQALGLGLQFLLWYDEGEERNRGNFPPRFSGRQFPNYSSELNVNALELEDSALYLCASRFRAGGVPGELFFGEGSRLTVL.

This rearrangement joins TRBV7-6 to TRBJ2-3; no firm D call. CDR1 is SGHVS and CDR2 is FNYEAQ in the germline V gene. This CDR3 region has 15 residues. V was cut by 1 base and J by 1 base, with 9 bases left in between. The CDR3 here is CASSLVGVRTDTQYF. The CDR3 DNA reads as TGTGCCAGCAGCTTAGTTGGGGTCCGCACAGATACGCAGTATTTT.

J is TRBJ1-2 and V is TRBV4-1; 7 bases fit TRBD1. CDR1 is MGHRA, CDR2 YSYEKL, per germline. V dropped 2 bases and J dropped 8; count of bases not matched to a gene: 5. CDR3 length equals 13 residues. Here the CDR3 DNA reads TGCGCCAGCAGCCAACAGACAGGGAGCGGCTACACCTTC. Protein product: CASSQQTGSGYTF.

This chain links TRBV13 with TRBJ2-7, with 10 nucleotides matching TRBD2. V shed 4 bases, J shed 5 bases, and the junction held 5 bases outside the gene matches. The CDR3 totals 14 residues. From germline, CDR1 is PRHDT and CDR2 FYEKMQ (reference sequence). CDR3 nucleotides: TGTGCCAGCAGCTCGGGACTAGCGATGCACGAGCAGTACTTC. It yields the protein CASSSGLAMHEQYF.

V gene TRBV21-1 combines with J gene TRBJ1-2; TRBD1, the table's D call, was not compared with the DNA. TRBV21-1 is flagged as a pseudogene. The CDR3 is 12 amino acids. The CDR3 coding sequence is TGTGCCAGCAGCAAAGGGGGCCTGGGCTACACCTTC. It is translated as CASSKGGLGYTF.

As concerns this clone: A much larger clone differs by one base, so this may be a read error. The CDR3 reads CASSPAYEQYF. In DNA form, the CDR3 reads TGTGCCAGCAGCCCGGCCTACGAGCAGTACTTC. This sequence joins TRBV5-8 and TRBJ2-7, with D hard to call. The CDR3 loop spans 11 amino acids. CDR1 and CDR2 (germline): SGHTS, YDEGEE. Trimming left V 4 bases short and J 2 bases short, with 4 bases between.

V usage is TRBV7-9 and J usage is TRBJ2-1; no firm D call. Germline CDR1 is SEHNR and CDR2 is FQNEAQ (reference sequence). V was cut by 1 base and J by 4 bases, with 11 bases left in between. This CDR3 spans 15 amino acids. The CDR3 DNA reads TGTGCCAGCAGCTTAGGGGTGGGCGCTTACAATGAGCAGTTCTTC. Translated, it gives CASSLGVGAYNEQFF.

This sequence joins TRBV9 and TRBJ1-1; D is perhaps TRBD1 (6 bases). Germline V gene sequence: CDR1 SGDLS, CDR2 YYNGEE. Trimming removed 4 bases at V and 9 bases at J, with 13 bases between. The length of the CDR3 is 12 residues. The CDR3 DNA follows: TGTGCCAGCAGCCCCCCCGGGACAAAAGCTTTCTTT. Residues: CASSPPGTKAFF.

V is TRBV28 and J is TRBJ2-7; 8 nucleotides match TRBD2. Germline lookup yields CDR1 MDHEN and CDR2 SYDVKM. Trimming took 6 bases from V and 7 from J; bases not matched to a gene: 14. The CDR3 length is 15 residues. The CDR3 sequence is CASRRGKREIGEQYF. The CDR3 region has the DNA TGTGCCAGCAGACGGGGGAAGCGGGAGATCGGAGAGCAGTACTTC. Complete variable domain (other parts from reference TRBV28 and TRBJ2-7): DVKVTQSSRYLVKRTGEKVFLECVQDMDHENMFWYRQDPGLGLRLIYFSYDVKMKEKGDIPEGYSVSREKKERFSLILESASTNQTSMYLCASRRGKREIGEQYFGPGTRLTVT.

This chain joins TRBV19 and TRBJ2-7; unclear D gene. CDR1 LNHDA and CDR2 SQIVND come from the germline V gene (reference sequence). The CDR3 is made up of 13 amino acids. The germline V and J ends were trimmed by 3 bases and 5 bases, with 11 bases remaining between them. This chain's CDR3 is CASSMSIYNEQYF. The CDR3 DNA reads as TGTGCCAGTAGTATGTCAATTTATAACGAGCAGTACTTC.

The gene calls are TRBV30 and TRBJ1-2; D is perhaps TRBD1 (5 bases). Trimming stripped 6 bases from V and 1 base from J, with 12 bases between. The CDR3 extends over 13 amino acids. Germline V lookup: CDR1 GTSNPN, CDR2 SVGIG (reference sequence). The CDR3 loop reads CACMRGYNYGYTF. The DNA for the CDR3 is TGTGCCTGTATGCGGGGCTATAACTATGGCTACACCTTC.

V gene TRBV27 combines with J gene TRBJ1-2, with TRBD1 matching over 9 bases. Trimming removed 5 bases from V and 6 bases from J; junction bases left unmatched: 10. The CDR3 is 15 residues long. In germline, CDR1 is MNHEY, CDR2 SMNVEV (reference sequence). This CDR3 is CASSPLPQGANGYTF. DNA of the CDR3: TGTGCCAGCAGTCCTCTCCCACAGGGGGCAAATGGCTACACCTTC.

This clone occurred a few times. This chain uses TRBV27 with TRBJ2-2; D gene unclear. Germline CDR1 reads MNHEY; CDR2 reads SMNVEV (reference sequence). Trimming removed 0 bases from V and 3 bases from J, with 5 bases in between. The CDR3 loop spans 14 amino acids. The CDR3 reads CASSLSTDTGELFF. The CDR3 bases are TGTGCCAGCAGTTTATCGACGGACACCGGGGAGCTGTTTTTT.

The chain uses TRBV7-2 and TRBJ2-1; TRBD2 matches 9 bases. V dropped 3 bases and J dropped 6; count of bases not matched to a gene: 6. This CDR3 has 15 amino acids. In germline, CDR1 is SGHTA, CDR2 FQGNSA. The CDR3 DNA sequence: TGTGCCAGCAGCTTCTGGCTAGCGGGAACCAATGAGCAGTTCTTC. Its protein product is CASSFWLAGTNEQFF.

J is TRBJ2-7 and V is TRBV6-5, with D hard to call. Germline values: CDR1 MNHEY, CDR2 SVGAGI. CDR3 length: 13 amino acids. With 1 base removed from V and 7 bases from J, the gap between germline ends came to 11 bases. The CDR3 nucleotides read TGTGCCAGCAGTTACTACACTGGAGTGGAGCAGTACTTC. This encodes CASSYYTGVEQYF.

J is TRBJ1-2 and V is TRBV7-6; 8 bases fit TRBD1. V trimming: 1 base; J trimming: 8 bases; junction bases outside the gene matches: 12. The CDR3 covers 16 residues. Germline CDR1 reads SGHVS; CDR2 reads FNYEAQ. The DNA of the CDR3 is TGTGCCAGCAGCTTAGTAGTCGCAGGGGGCCTACGAGGCTACACCTTC. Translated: CASSLVVAGGLRGYTF.

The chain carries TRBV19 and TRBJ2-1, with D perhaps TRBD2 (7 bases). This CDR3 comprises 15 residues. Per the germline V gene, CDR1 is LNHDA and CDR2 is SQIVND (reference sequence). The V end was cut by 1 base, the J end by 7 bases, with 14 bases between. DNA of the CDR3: TGTGCCAGTAGTATAGGGGCGGGGGCGTGGAATGAGCAGTTCTTC. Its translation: CASSIGAGAWNEQFF.

For the CDR3, the DNA is TGTGCCAGCAGGTGGTCCGGGACACAATACAATGAGCAGTTCTTC. It is translated as CASRWSGTQYNEQFF. The chain employs TRBV7-9 and TRBJ2-1; tentative D call: TRBD1 (6 bases). V was clipped by 6 bases and J by 4 bases, with 16 bases between them. CDR3 length: 15 amino acids. CDR1 is SEHNR, CDR2 FQNEAQ, per germline (reference sequence).